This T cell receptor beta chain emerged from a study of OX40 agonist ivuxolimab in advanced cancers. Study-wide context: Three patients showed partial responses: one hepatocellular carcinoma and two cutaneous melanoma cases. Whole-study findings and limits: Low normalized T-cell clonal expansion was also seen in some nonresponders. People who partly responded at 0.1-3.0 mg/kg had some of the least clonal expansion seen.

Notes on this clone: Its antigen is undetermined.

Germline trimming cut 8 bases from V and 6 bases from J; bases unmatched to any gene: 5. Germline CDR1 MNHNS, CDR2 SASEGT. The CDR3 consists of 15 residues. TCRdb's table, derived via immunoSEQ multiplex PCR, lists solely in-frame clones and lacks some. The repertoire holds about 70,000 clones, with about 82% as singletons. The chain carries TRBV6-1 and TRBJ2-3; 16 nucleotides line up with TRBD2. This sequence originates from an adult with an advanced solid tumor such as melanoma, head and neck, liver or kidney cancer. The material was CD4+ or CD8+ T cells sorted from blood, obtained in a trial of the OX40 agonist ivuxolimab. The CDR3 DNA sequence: TGTGCCAGCTCGGGACTAGCGGGGGGGCTTGATACGCAGTATTTT. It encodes CASSGLAGGLDTQYF.